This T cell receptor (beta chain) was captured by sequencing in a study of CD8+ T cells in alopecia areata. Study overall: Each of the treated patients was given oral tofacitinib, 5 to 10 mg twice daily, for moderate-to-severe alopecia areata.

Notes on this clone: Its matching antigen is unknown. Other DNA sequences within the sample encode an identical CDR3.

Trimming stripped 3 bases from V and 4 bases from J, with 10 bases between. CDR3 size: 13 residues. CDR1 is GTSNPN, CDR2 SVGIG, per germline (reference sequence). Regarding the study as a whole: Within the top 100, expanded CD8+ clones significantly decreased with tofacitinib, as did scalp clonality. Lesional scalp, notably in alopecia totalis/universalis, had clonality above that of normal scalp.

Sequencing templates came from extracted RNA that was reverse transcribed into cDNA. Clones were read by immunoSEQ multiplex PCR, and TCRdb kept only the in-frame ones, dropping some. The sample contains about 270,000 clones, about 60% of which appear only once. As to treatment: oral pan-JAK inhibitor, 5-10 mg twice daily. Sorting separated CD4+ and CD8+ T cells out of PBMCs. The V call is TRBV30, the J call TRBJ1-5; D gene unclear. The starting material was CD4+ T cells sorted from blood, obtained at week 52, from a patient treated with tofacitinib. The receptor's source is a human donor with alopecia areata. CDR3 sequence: CAWREGGNQPQHF. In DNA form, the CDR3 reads TGTGCCTGGAGGGAAGGAGGGAATCAGCCCCAGCATTTT.